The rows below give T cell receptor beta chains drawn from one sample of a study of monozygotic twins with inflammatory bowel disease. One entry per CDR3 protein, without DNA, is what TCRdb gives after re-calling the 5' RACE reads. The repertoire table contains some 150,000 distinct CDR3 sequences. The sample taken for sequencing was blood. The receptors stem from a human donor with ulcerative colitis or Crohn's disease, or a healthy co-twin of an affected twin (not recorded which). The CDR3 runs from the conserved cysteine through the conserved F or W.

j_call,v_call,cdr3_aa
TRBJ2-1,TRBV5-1,CASDTGGKGEQFF
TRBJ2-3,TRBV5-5,CASSLPAQSTDTQYF
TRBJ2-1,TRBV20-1,CSARGTRNNEQFF
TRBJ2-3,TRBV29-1,CSVEGGTDTQYF
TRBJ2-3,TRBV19,CASSRGSLADTQYF
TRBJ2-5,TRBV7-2,CASSFVSGGMEETQYF
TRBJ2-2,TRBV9,CASSMAGGTGELFF
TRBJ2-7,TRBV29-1,CSIQGNHYEQYF
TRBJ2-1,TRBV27,CASSLTGWRGLYNEQFF
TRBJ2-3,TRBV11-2,CASSLEGLAGGPSTDTQYF
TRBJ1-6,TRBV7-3,CASSLSGGESPLHF
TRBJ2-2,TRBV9,CASSPGLAGGGYGSGELFF
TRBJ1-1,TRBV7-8,CASSPPGGRTEAFF
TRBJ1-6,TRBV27,CASTSTGTGYSPLHF
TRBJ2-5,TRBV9,CASSINGEGETQYF
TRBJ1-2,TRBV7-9,CASSQPGQSNYGYTF
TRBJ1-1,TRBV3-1,CASSQGGVGTEAFF
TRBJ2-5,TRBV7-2,CASSRTSGAAQYF
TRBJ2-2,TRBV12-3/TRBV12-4,CASRPGGPGELFF
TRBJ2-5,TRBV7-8,CASSLAPAGAQYQETQYF
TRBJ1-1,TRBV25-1,CASSGQGKDTEAFF
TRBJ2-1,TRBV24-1,CATSLTSGPHEQFF
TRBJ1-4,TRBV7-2,CASSLGLNNEKLFF
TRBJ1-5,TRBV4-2,CASSKTGGGQPQHF
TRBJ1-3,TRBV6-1,CASSALGTLLVGNTIYF
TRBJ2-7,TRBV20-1,CSAREGSGRYGQYF
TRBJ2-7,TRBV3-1,CASSQDRTYEQYF
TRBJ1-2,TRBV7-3,CASSLDGSNYGYTF
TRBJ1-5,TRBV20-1,CSARDVFALGGQPQHF
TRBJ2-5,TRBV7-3,CASSLTPTASGAQYF
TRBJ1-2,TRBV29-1,CSVGARGGDYGYTF
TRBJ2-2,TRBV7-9,CASSLGLANTGELFF
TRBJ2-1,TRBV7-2,CASSRPNSNEQFF
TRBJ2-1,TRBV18,CASSPREGQFF
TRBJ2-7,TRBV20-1,CSAEGLAGGTLSYEQYF
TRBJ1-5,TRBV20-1,CSARPRARAKMGPQHF
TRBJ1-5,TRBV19,CASSPNPGVEQPQHF
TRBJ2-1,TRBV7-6,CASSFIAGINEQFF
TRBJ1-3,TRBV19,CASSTTGESGNTIYF
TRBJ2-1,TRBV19,CACGRVAKHSEQFF
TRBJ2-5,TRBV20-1,CSARPLAGGLETQYF
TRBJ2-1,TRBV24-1,CATSDSRGSDYNEQFF
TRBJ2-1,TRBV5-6,CASSLGPGGAINEQFF
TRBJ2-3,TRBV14,CASSPRTSGGHTDTQYF
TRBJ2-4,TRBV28,CASSNRDSKNIQYF
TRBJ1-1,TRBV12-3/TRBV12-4,CASSWTGAGVNTEAFF
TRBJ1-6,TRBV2,CASTGAQGGSSPLHF
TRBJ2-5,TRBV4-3,CASSQNRGVETQYF
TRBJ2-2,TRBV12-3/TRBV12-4,CASSSWLAKNTGELFF